This TCR beta chain was documented in a study of T cell changes during pregnancy in multiple sclerosis. Using immunoSEQ multiplex PCR, the repertoire was profiled, and TCRdb retains in-frame clones only, with some absent. The top ten hold around 0.46% of the sample, which has around 130,000 clones, about 96% seen once. Unmatched junction bases numbered 1, after V lost 0 bases and J lost 1 base. The CDR3 extends over 15 amino acids. Germline-derived CDR1 and CDR2 are SGHRS and YFSETQ. The genes are TRBV5-1 and TRBJ2-3; 8 nucleotides align to TRBD1. The sequence came from a female donor with multiple sclerosis, enrolled in a pregnancy study. The source was peripheral blood, collected after pregnancy. The CDR3 DNA reads TGCGCCAGCAGCTTGGCGGGACAGGGCACAGATACGCAGTATTTT. Its protein product is CASSLAGQGTDTQYF. The whole variable domain, filled in from reference TRBV5-1 and TRBJ2-3, reads KAGVTQTPRYLIKTRGQQVTLSCSPISGHRSVSWYQQTPGQGLQFLFEYFSETQRNKGNFPGRFSGRQFSNSRSEMNVSTLELGDSALYLCASSLAGQGTDTQYFGPGTRLTVL.